This T cell receptor beta chain was profiled in a study of cytomegalovirus exposure and HLA in healthy donors. Findings and limits, study-wide: In a later analysis, several top co-occurrence clusters appeared linked to parvovirus B19, influenza, CMV and Epstein-Barr virus. Clonal expansion, a later analysis showed, was greater in HLA-associated TCR beta chains than in equally common others.

This clone was found a few times. Its antigen remains unknown. From germline, CDR1 is GTSNPN and CDR2 SVGIG (reference sequence). The CDR3 has 14 amino acids. V lost 2 bases to trimming and J lost 5 bases; unmatched junction nucleotides: 5. Primers for the PCR totalled 60 Vbeta and 13 Jbeta. Repertoires were generated with immunoSEQ multiplex PCR, while TCRdb's copy carries only in-frame clones and drops some. The repertoire holds 130,000 to 150,000 clones, around 79% seen once, with approximately 3% in the top ten. Sequencing was carried out using PBMCs. This chain links TRBV30 with TRBJ2-3; 9 bases agree with TRBD2. The TCR originated in a female donor in good health and CMV-seronegative. CDR3 residues: CAWSTSGGRDTQYF. The CDR3 DNA sequence: TGTGCCTGGAGTACGAGCGGGGGGAGAGATACGCAGTATTTT. Combining the CDR3 with reference TRBV30 and TRBJ2-3 gives the whole variable domain SQTIHQWPATLVQPVGSPLSLECTVEGTSNPNLYWYRQAAGRGLQLLFYSVGIGQISSEVPQNLSASRPQDRQFILSSKKLLLSDSGFYLCAWSTSGGRDTQYFGPGTRLTVL.